One sample yielded the 7 T cell receptor beta chains listed below, sequenced in a study of T cell responses to AZD1222 COVID-19 vaccine. Data came from immunoSEQ multiplex PCR; TCRdb stores just in-frame clones and leaves some out. The table shows some 170,000 clones, with roughly 90% occurring only once. Source: peripheral blood, taken 28 days after the second AZD1222 dose. These receptors came from an adult who received the AZD1222 COVID-19 vaccine.

The chain combines TRBV4-2 with TRBJ1-2, with D hard to call. CDR3 length: 17 residues. Germline CDR1 is LGHNA and CDR2 is YNFKEQ. V dropped 0 bases and J dropped 4 bases, with 18 bases sitting between them. Here the CDR3 reads CASSQDPTVIIPYGYTF. CDR3 sequence (DNA): TGTGCCAGCAGCCAAGACCCAACTGTCATCATACCCTATGGCTACACCTTC.

The rearrangement joins TRBV3-1 (or the pseudogene TRBV3-2) to TRBJ2-1; D unresolved. Between the trimmed V and J ends, which lost 0 bases and 8 bases, there was a span of 8 bases. This CDR3 comprises 13 residues. Per germline, CDR1 LGHDT and CDR2 YNNKEL (reference sequence). CDR3 sequence reads: CASSQDRLHEQFF. CDR3 DNA: TGTGCCAGCAGCCAAGATCGATTACATGAGCAGTTCTTC.

The V call is TRBV12-3 or TRBV12-4, the J call TRBJ1-5; D may be TRBD1 (6 bases). The length of the CDR3 is 12 residues. Trimming stripped 5 bases from V and 6 bases from J, with 8 bases between. CDR3 sequence reads: CASSGQSQPQHF. The CDR3 nucleotides read TGTGCCAGCAGTGGACAGAGTCAGCCCCAGCATTTT.

The chain carries TRBV4-1 and TRBJ2-7; no reliable D call. Germline values: CDR1 MGHRA, CDR2 YSYEKL. Between the trimmed V and J ends, which lost 0 bases and 3 bases, there was a span of 6 bases. CDR3 length equals 13 residues. The CDR3: CASSQDTDYEQYF. DNA of the CDR3: TGCGCCAGCAGCCAAGATACAGACTACGAGCAGTACTTC.

The chain joins TRBV3-1 (or the pseudogene TRBV3-2) to TRBJ2-1; 9 bases align to TRBD2. V lost 4 bases and J lost 3; bases outside the gene matches: 7. The germline V gene encodes CDR1 LGHDT and CDR2 YNNKEL (reference sequence). There are 16 residues in the CDR3. In nucleotides, the CDR3 is TGTGCCAGCAGCCTCTCGGCTAGCGGGGTCTACAATGAGCAGTTCTTC. It encodes CASSLSASGVYNEQFF.

Here the CDR3 reads CSVEGDRSSYNEQFF. As DNA, the CDR3 is TGCAGCGTTGAAGGGGACAGGAGCTCCTACAATGAGCAGTTCTTC. The chain has TRBV29-1 and TRBJ2-1; the match to TRBD1 covers 8 bases. This CDR3 is built from 15 residues. Germline V gene sequence: CDR1 SQVTM, CDR2 ANQGSEA. The V segment lost 1 base and the J segment 0 bases; nucleotides outside the gene matches: 2.

The J gene is TRBJ2-1, the V gene TRBV6-5, with D possibly being TRBD1 or TRBD2 (5 bases each). Trimming took 7 bases from V and 1 from J, leaving 14 bases between them. This CDR3 is 15 amino acids long. Germline V lookup: CDR1 MNHEY, CDR2 SVGAGI. This CDR3 reads CASIGAAGSYNEQFF. DNA for the CDR3: TGTGCCAGCATAGGGGCGGCGGGTTCCTACAATGAGCAGTTCTTC.